The 22 T cell receptor beta chains in this list originate from one sample, sequenced in a study of T cells in localized non-small cell lung cancer. Assay used: immunoSEQ multiplex PCR; TCRdb lists only in-frame clones, some missing. The sample comprises some 25,000 clones, around 87% of which are singletons, and around 6% rests with the top ten. The sequencing used PBMCs, collected before any cancer treatment. Receptors were obtained from a man aged 35 to 69 with stage II lung adenocarcinoma.

V usage is TRBV15 and J usage is TRBJ2-3, with D possibly being TRBD2 (6 bases). The germline gives CDR1 LNHNV, CDR2 YYDKDF (reference sequence). V was shortened by 6 bases and J by 7 bases, with 20 bases between the two germline ends. This CDR3 is built from 15 residues. CDR3 DNA: TGTGCCACCAGGGTTCCAGGAACAGGCGGGAATACGCAGTATTTT. Its protein product is CATRVPGTGGNTQYF.

CDR3 nucleotide sequence: TGTGCCAGCAGTCCTACGGGGGACCCTTACAATGAGCAGTTCTTC. It is translated as CASSPTGDPYNEQFF. The chain recombines TRBV9 with TRBJ2-1; weak D call: TRBD2 (6 bases). This CDR3 has 15 amino acids. Germline CDR1 reads SGDLS; CDR2 reads YYNGEE. Trimming shortened V by 5 bases and J by 4 bases, and 16 bases separated the two germline ends. Combining the CDR3 with reference TRBV9 and TRBJ2-1 gives the whole variable domain DSGVTQTPKHLITATGQRVTLRCSPRSGDLSVYWYQQSLDQGLQFLIQYYNGEERAKGNILERFSAQQFPDLHSELNLSSLELGDSALYFCASSPTGDPYNEQFFGPGTRLTVL.

The gene calls are TRBV14 and TRBJ2-7; 9 nucleotides align to TRBD1. The CDR3 totals 16 residues. Per the germline V gene, CDR1 is SGHDN and CDR2 is FVKESK. The V segment lost 2 bases and the J segment 1 base; nucleotides outside the gene matches: 6. The CDR3, as DNA: TGTGCCAGCAGCCAATTGGTTGGGACAGGGTCCTACGAGCAGTACTTC. Translation: CASSQLVGTGSYEQYF.

The chain uses TRBV28 and TRBJ1-3; TRBD1 matches 10 bases. This CDR3 contains 14 residues. Germline V gene sequence: CDR1 MDHEN, CDR2 SYDVKM. Trimming cost V 6 bases and J 4 bases; bases outside gene matches: 3. The CDR3: CASREGQGGNTIYF. The CDR3 DNA is TGTGCCAGCAGGGAGGGACAGGGGGGAAACACCATATATTTT.

This chain connects TRBV30 to TRBJ1-2; the D gene is possibly TRBD1 (6 bases). V was pared by 3 bases and J by 7 bases, with 12 bases between. The CDR3 extends over 12 amino acids. From germline, CDR1 is GTSNPN and CDR2 SVGIG (reference sequence). CDR3: CAWRTQGVGYTF. In nucleotides, the CDR3 is TGTGCCTGGAGGACACAGGGAGTTGGCTACACCTTC.

V usage is TRBV6-5 and J usage is TRBJ1-4, with D perhaps matching TRBD1 (6 bases). Per germline, CDR1 MNHEY and CDR2 SVGAGI. The CDR3 is made up of 15 amino acids. Trimming removed 2 bases from V and 6 bases from J, with 13 bases in between. CDR3: CASSYGGPPDEKLFF. The CDR3 bases are TGTGCCAGCAGTTACGGGGGGCCCCCTGATGAAAAACTGTTTTTT.

The chain links TRBV7-2 to TRBJ2-4, with D maybe TRBD1 (5 bases). Per the germline V gene, CDR1 is SGHTA and CDR2 is FQGNSA. The CDR3 runs 15 residues. With 4 bases removed from V and 3 bases from J, the gap between germline ends came to 13 bases. The CDR3 DNA sequence: TGTGCCAGCAGCTCATACCCAGGGATCAAAAACATTCAGTACTTC. The encoded protein is CASSSYPGIKNIQYF.

The CDR3 loop reads CASSLAGTYPNSPLHF. CDR3 nucleotides: TGTGCCAGCAGCTTAGCGGGGACCTACCCTAATTCACCCCTCCACTTT. J is TRBJ1-6 and V is TRBV7-8, with D possibly matching TRBD1 (5 bases). CDR1 and CDR2 from the germline V gene are SGHVS and FQNEAQ. The CDR3 covers 16 residues. V dropped 0 bases and J dropped 6 bases, with 12 bases sitting between them.

The rearrangement links TRBV9 to TRBJ1-3; the match to TRBD1 covers 8 bases. Unmatched junction bases numbered 8, after V lost 4 bases and J lost 2 bases. This CDR3 has 16 amino acids. Germline V lookup: CDR1 SGDLS, CDR2 YYNGEE. The CDR3 region has the DNA TGTGCCAGCAGCCCAGCCCAGGGGGCACCTGGAAACACCATATATTTT. This encodes CASSPAQGAPGNTIYF.

The J gene is TRBJ2-3, the V gene TRBV9; the D is unclear. The V gene's germline CDR1 is SGDLS and CDR2 YYNGEE. This CDR3 spans 15 amino acids. Deletions cut 0 bases from V and 0 bases from J, with 8 bases between. The CDR3 sequence: CASSVVPDSTDTQYF. CDR3 nucleotide sequence: TGTGCCAGCAGCGTAGTGCCAGATAGCACAGATACGCAGTATTTT.

The CDR3 nucleotides are TGCGCCAGCAGCCAAGACGGGGACAGGGTAGAGCCCCAGCATTTT. Its protein is CASSQDGDRVEPQHF. This chain links TRBV4-3 with TRBJ1-5; 9 bases align to TRBD1. The CDR3 runs to 15 residues. CDR1 LGHNA and CDR2 YSLEER come from the germline V gene. V lost 0 bases, J lost 8 bases, and 5 bases stayed unmatched.

The rearrangement joins TRBV7-6 to TRBJ2-7; 9 positions agree with TRBD2. CDR3 length: 15 amino acids. Germline assignment: CDR1 SGHVS and CDR2 FNYEAQ. The V and J ends lost 3 bases and 5 bases, in that order; junction bases with no gene match: 8. CDR3 protein: CASSFSSGGKNEQYF. The CDR3 coding sequence is TGTGCCAGCAGCTTCTCCAGCGGGGGGAAGAACGAGCAGTACTTC.

The V gene is TRBV5-1, the J gene TRBJ2-5, with 8 nucleotides matching TRBD1. Trimming took 4 bases from V and 9 from J; bases not matched to a gene: 11. The germline gives CDR1 SGHRS, CDR2 YFSETQ. This CDR3 is 14 amino acids long. The CDR3 is CASSAGQGGLAQYF. DNA for the CDR3: TGCGCCAGCAGCGCAGGACAGGGAGGTTTGGCCCAGTACTTC. Looking up the rest from reference TRBV5-1 and TRBJ2-5 gives the full variable domain: KAGVTQTPRYLIKTRGQQVTLSCSPISGHRSVSWYQQTPGQGLQFLFEYFSETQRNKGNFPGRFSGRQFSNSRSEMNVSTLELGDSALYLCASSAGQGGLAQYFGPGTRLLVL.

V is TRBV5-1 and J is TRBJ1-5; no reliable D call. The CDR3 is 17 amino acids. Trimming pared 7 bases from V and 7 bases from J, leaving 27 bases between. The germline CDR1 and CDR2 sequences are SGHRS and YFSETQ. The CDR3 DNA sequence: TGCGCCAGCGCCCCGGGAGGTTGGGCCCTCGGAGGGCAGCCCCAGCATTTT. It encodes CASAPGGWALGGQPQHF.

The chain has TRBV6-1 and TRBJ1-2; a weak D match, TRBD1 (5 bases). V lost 6 bases, J lost 1 base, and 9 bases lay in between. Germline V lookup: CDR1 MNHNS, CDR2 SASEGT. This CDR3 region has 13 residues. The CDR3 DNA sequence: TGTGCCAGCAGCCTGACAGATAACTATGGCTACACCTTC. Its protein product is CASSLTDNYGYTF.

The chain joins TRBV4-1 to TRBJ1-1; D not certain. V dropped 0 bases and J dropped 6 bases, with 11 bases sitting between them. The germline gives CDR1 MGHRA, CDR2 YSYEKL. The CDR3 contains 14 residues. CDR3 loop: CASSQDNAYAEAFF. As DNA, the CDR3 is TGCGCCAGCAGCCAAGACAACGCATATGCTGAAGCTTTCTTT.

The V and J genes are TRBV5-1 and TRBJ2-6, with 9 bases matching TRBD1. The germline V gene has CDR1 SGHRS and CDR2 YFSETQ. V dropped 4 bases and J dropped 0; count of bases not matched to a gene: 8. The CDR3 consists of 18 residues. The CDR3 DNA is TGCGCCAGCAGCCGACAGGGGGTTGTGGGCTCTGGGGCCAACGTCCTGACTTTC. As protein: CASSRQGVVGSGANVLTF.

The chain employs TRBV2 and TRBJ2-1; D not certain. The CDR3 sequence is 11 residues long. The germline CDR1 and CDR2 sequences are SNHLY and FYNNEI. The V and J ends lost 6 bases and 9 bases respectively, with 9 bases between them. The CDR3 DNA is TGTGCCAGCAGCCCCCTAGGTGAGCAGTTCTTC. Amino acids: CASSPLGEQFF.

This clone was detected once. This chain uses TRBV30 with TRBJ2-1; TRBD1 aligns across 12 bases. This CDR3 is 14 amino acids long. Per germline, CDR1 GTSNPN and CDR2 SVGIG (reference sequence). J gave up 8 bases and V 4 bases, and 6 bases lay outside the gene matches. This CDR3 reads CAWMGQGARYEQFF. DNA of the CDR3: TGTGCCTGGATGGGACAGGGGGCGCGGTATGAGCAGTTCTTC.

The chain combines TRBV6-4 with TRBJ1-2; a possible D gene is TRBD1 (6 bases). Germline assignment: CDR1 MRHNA and CDR2 SNTAGT. Trimming stripped 4 bases from V and 4 bases from J, with 19 bases between. The CDR3 length is 16 residues. The CDR3 DNA reads TGTGCCAGCAGTGCAGCAACAGGGAGAAGGCGCTATGGCTACACCTTC. Translated: CASSAATGRRRYGYTF.

The chain carries TRBV5-1 and TRBJ2-3; 10 bases are shared with TRBD2. The CDR3 runs to 15 residues. Germline lookup yields CDR1 SGHRS and CDR2 YFSETQ. V gave up 3 bases and J gave up 4 bases; unmatched junction bases: 5. Here the CDR3 reads CASSYTSGMADTQYF. For the CDR3, the DNA is TGCGCCAGCAGCTACACTAGCGGGATGGCAGATACGCAGTATTTT.

The CDR3 DNA reads as TGTGCCAGCAACTCCGGGGACAGGGTCTACGATACGCAGTATTTT. Protein: CASNSGDRVYDTQYF. This rearrangement joins TRBV13 to TRBJ2-3; TRBD1 matches at 9 bases. Germline V gene lookup returns CDR1 PRHDT and CDR2 FYEKMQ (reference sequence). This CDR3 contains 15 residues. V shed 7 bases, J shed 6 bases, and the junction held 11 bases outside the gene matches.